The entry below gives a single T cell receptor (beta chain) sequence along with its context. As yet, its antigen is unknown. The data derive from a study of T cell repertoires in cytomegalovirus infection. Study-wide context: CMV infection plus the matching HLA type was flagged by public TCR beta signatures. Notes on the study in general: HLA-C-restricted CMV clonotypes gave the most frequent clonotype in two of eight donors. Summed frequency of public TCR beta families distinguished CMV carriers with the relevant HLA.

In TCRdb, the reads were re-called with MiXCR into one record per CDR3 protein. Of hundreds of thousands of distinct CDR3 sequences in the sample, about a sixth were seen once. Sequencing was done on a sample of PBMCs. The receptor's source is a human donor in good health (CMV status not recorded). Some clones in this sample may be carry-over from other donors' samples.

The CDR3 DNA reads as TGCAGTGCTACCGTGGACTTTTCCTCCTACAATGAGCAGTTCTTC. Encoded protein: CSATVDFSSYNEQFF. The rearrangement links TRBV20-1 to TRBJ2-1, with D possibly matching TRBD2 (5 bases). V was clipped by 4 bases and J by 0 bases, with 13 bases between them. CDR1 is DFQATT and CDR2 is SNEGSKA in the germline V gene (reference sequence). The CDR3 runs 15 residues.